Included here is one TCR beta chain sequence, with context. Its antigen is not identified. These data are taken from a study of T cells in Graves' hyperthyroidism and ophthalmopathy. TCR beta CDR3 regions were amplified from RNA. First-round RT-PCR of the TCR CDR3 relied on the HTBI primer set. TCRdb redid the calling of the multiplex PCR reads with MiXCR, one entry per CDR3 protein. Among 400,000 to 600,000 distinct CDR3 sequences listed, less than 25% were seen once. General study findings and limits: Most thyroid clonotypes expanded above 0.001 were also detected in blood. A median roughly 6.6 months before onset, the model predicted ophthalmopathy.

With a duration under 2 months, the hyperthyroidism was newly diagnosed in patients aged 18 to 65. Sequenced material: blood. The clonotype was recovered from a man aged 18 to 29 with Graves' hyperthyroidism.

The CDR3 spells CASSPGVGDPVTEAFF. In nucleotides, the CDR3 is TGTGCCAGCTCACCCGGGGTAGGGGATCCGGTAACTGAAGCTTTCTTT. The chain couples TRBV18 to TRBJ1-1, with TRBD1 as a possible D gene (5 bases). CDR1 is KGHSH, CDR2 LQKENI, per germline. Between the trimmed V and J ends, which lost 3 bases and 5 bases, there was a span of 19 bases. CDR3 length: 16 amino acids.